This T cell receptor (beta chain) came from a study of cytomegalovirus exposure and HLA in healthy donors. Study-level points and caveats: Several V segments, TRBV6-2 and TRBV6-3 among them, could not be told apart and were dropped.

V lost 5 bases and J 17 bases, leaving 21 bases between the germline ends. Germline CDR1 is LNHDA and CDR2 is SQIVND (reference sequence). The CDR3 spans 13 residues. On this clone: Its target is not known.

PCR used 60 Vbeta primers and 13 Jbeta primers. Method: immunoSEQ multiplex PCR; TCRdb's copy keeps in-frame clones and lacks some. The sample yields 150,000 to 200,000 clones, roughly 80% seen once. This chain uses TRBV19 with TRBJ1-4; a possible D gene is TRBD1 (6 bases). This receptor was obtained from a female donor in good health and CMV-seronegative. Sample: PBMCs. The DNA of the CDR3 is TGTGCCAGTAGTCCCCAGCTGGGGGGGGCTGGCTTTTTT. Its translation: CASSPQLGGAGFF.